These 29 T cell receptor beta chains share one sample of origin, sequenced in a study of neurological immune-mediated disorders. TCRdb reprocessed the 5' RACE reads with MiXCR, giving one entry per CDR3 protein. Of tens of thousands of distinct CDR3 sequences listed, about 13% were seen once; the top ten hold around 11%. Sequencing input: PBMCs. These receptors all stem from a woman aged 60-70 years with HTLV-1-associated myelopathy (HAM/TSP).

This clonotype was seen many times. V usage is TRBV7-2 and J usage is TRBJ2-3, with D uncertain. The V and J ends lost 0 bases and 1 base respectively, with 8 bases between them. The CDR3 extends over 15 amino acids. Germline CDR1 SGHTA, CDR2 FQGNSA. CDR3 sequence (DNA): TGTGCCAGCAGCTTAGCGGTCTTACGCACAGATACGCAGTATTTT. This gives the protein CASSLAVLRTDTQYF.

A word on this clonotype: A much larger clone lies one base from this, so it may be a read error. The chain has TRBV7-2 and TRBJ2-2, with 9 positions matching TRBD1. This CDR3 is built from 14 residues. Germline V gene data show CDR1 as SGHTA and CDR2 as FQGNSA. Losses at the gene ends were 4 bases for V and 10 bases for J; bases not matched to a gene: 7. The CDR3 coding sequence is TGTGCCAGCAGCTCCGGGACAGGGCCCGAGGAGCTGTTTTTT. Amino acids: CASSSGTGPEELFF.

The sample holds a few counts of this clonotype. The V call is TRBV7-2, the J call TRBJ2-7, with D maybe TRBD1 (5 bases). The germline CDR1 and CDR2 sequences are SGHTA and FQGNSA. There are 15 residues in the CDR3. Trimming cost V 2 bases and J 2 bases, with 13 bases left between them. CDR3 in amino acids: CASSLLVTDAYEQYF. DNA of the CDR3: TGTGCCAGCAGCTTACTCGTGACAGATGCCTACGAGCAGTACTTC.

This clonotype appeared many times. This chain uses TRBV29-1 with TRBJ2-5; 13 nucleotides line up with TRBD2. The CDR3 has 16 amino acids. The V gene end was trimmed by 5 bases and the J gene end by 4 bases; junction bases not matched to a gene: 10. CDR1 is SQVTM, CDR2 ANQGSEA, per germline. CDR3 residues: CSVSPGLAGDLETQYF. The CDR3 DNA follows: TGCAGCGTTAGTCCAGGACTAGCGGGAGACCTAGAGACCCAGTACTTC.

On this clonotype: A much larger clone is a single base away; this may be a read error. This chain joins TRBV7-2 and TRBJ1-5, with 8 bases identical to TRBD1. The CDR3 has 15 amino acids. Germline CDR1 reads SGHTA; CDR2 reads FQGNSA. CDR3 coding DNA: TGTTCCAGCAGCTTAGACAGGGGCCGGGATCAGCCCCAGCATTTT. Its translation: CSSSLDRGRDQPQHF.

This clonotype was detected ten times or more. The chain combines TRBV5-1 with TRBJ2-1; 9 bases are shared with TRBD2. Germline-derived CDR1 and CDR2 are SGHRS and YFSETQ. The length of the CDR3 is 16 residues. Trimming removed 0 bases from V and 4 bases from J; junction bases left unmatched: 5. The CDR3 DNA follows: TGCGCCAGCAGCTTGGCTAGCGGGACATCGTACAATGAGCAGTTCTTC. It codes for CASSLASGTSYNEQFF. The complete variable domain, with remaining parts taken from reference TRBV5-1 and TRBJ2-1, reads KAGVTQTPRYLIKTRGQQVTLSCSPISGHRSVSWYQQTPGQGLQFLFEYFSETQRNKGNFPGRFSGRQFSNSRSEMNVSTLELGDSALYLCASSLASGTSYNEQFFGPGTRLTVL.

The sample holds many counts of this clonotype. V is TRBV6-5 and J is TRBJ1-6; a weak D match, TRBD1 (5 bases). CDR3 size: 15 residues. V lost 7 bases, J lost 10 bases, and 20 bases lay in between. Germline CDR1 and CDR2: MNHEY and SVGAGI. The CDR3 region has the DNA TGTGCCAGCACCCCCCGGGAGAGGGGCGGATCACCCCTCCACTTT. The encoded protein is CASTPRERGGSPLHF.

This clonotype was seen repeatedly, ten times or more. The rearrangement uses TRBV20-1 and TRBJ2-2; D might be TRBD1 or TRBD2, each matching 5 bases. Trimming removed 2 bases at V and 4 bases at J, with 14 bases between. Germline lookup yields CDR1 DFQATT and CDR2 SNEGSKA (reference sequence). The CDR3 sequence is 15 residues long. The CDR3: CSARLGTGLTGELFF. Here the CDR3 DNA reads TGCAGTGCTAGATTGGGCACGGGGCTCACCGGGGAGCTGTTTTTT.

This clonotype was detected ten times or more. The gene calls are TRBV7-2 and TRBJ2-1; perhaps TRBD2 as D (6 bases). The V end lost 3 bases, the J end lost 4 bases, and 16 bases lay between the germline ends. Germline V lookup: CDR1 SGHTA, CDR2 FQGNSA. The CDR3 runs to 16 residues. The CDR3 nucleotides read TGTGCCAGCAGCTTCGGTCGGGGCGGGAATTACAATGAGCAGTTCTTC. Translating it yields CASSFGRGGNYNEQFF.

This clonotype has a count of ten or more. The chain combines TRBV2 with TRBJ2-1; D is undetermined. The length of the CDR3 is 12 residues. The germline V and J ends were trimmed by 8 bases and 9 bases, with 14 bases remaining between them. From germline, CDR1 is SNHLY and CDR2 FYNNEI. CDR3 nucleotides: TGTGCCAGCCAAAGCGAAGGCGGTGAGCAGTTCTTC. This translates into CASQSEGGEQFF. Using reference TRBV2 and TRBJ2-1 for the parts outside the CDR3, the full variable domain is EPEVTQTPSHQVTQMGQEVILRCVPISNHLYFYWYRQILGQKVEFLVSFYNNEISEKSEIFDDQFSVERPDGSNFTLKIRSTKLEDSAMYFCASQSEGGEQFFGPGTRLTVL.

In this sample, this clonotype turned up many times. The chain joins TRBV7-2 to TRBJ2-1, with D perhaps assigned TRBD1 or TRBD2 (5 bases each). This CDR3 region has 15 residues. Trimming removed 5 bases from V and 3 bases from J, with 14 bases in between. Germline V gene lookup returns CDR1 SGHTA and CDR2 FQGNSA. CDR3 nucleotide sequence: TGTGCCAGCAGCCCCGCCGGGACCAACTACAATGAGCAGTTCTTC. This gives the protein CASSPAGTNYNEQFF.

This clonotype was recorded many times. CDR3 coding DNA: TGTGCCAGCAGCCAAGATCGACAGGTTGAAGAGACCCAGTACTTC. The encoded protein is CASSQDRQVEETQYF. The J gene is TRBJ2-5, the V gene TRBV3-1; possible D gene TRBD1, 6 bases. Germline V lookup: CDR1 LGHDT, CDR2 YNNKEL (reference sequence). V was cut by 0 bases and J by 3 bases, with 11 bases left in between. The CDR3 runs to 15 residues.

This clonotype was counted at least ten times. This sequence joins TRBV7-2 and TRBJ2-1, with D tentatively TRBD2 (6 bases). Between the trimmed V and J ends, which lost 5 bases and 7 bases, there was a span of 12 bases. From germline, CDR1 is SGHTA and CDR2 FQGNSA. The CDR3 sequence is 13 residues long. The CDR3 protein is CASSPGTENEQFF. The DNA for the CDR3 is TGTGCCAGCAGCCCAGGGACTGAGAATGAGCAGTTCTTC.

This clonotype was recorded many times. V is TRBV5-1 and J is TRBJ2-7, with TRBD2 matching over 7 bases. V shed 1 base, J shed 0 bases, and the junction held 13 bases outside the gene matches. This CDR3 has 18 amino acids. The V gene's germline CDR1 is SGHRS and CDR2 YFSETQ. The DNA of the CDR3 is TGCGCCAGCAGCTTGAGTCTCCAGTGGGAGGGTCACTCCTACGAGCAGTACTTC. Protein product: CASSLSLQWEGHSYEQYF. Complete variable domain (other parts from reference TRBV5-1 and TRBJ2-7): KAGVTQTPRYLIKTRGQQVTLSCSPISGHRSVSWYQQTPGQGLQFLFEYFSETQRNKGNFPGRFSGRQFSNSRSEMNVSTLELGDSALYLCASSLSLQWEGHSYEQYFGPGTRLTVT.

In its sample, this clonotype was seen many times. The chain recombines TRBV12-3 or TRBV12-4 with TRBJ2-1, with D perhaps matching TRBD1 (6 bases). The CDR3 contains 13 residues. The germline V and J ends were trimmed by 8 bases and 1 base, with 9 bases remaining between them. The CDR3 loop reads CASLRGSYNEQFF. The CDR3 region has the DNA TGTGCCAGCCTGAGGGGGTCCTACAATGAGCAGTTCTTC.

In its sample, this clonotype was seen many times. The chain combines TRBV7-9 with TRBJ1-1; D not resolved. V lost 2 bases and J 8 bases, leaving 9 bases between the germline ends. Germline values: CDR1 SEHNR, CDR2 FQNEAQ (reference sequence). This CDR3 has 12 amino acids. The CDR3 DNA is TGTGCCAGCAGCTTAACACATGGGGAAGCTTTCTTT. Residues: CASSLTHGEAFF.

This clonotype was picked up many times. The rearrangement links TRBV6-1 to TRBJ2-4, with D perhaps TRBD1 (7 bases). CDR3 length: 14 amino acids. Deletions cut 8 bases from V and 0 bases from J, with 11 bases between. Germline values: CDR1 MNHNS, CDR2 SASEGT. CDR3 DNA sequence: TGTGCCAGCTGGCAGGGGGGAGCCAAAAACATTCAGTACTTC. This codes for CASWQGGAKNIQYF.

About this clonotype: One junction end disagrees with the germline gene, perhaps due to a read error. This chain joins TRBV5-1 and TRBJ2-5; TRBD1 aligns across 8 bases. Germline-derived CDR1 and CDR2 are SGHRS and YFSETQ. This CDR3 is 14 amino acids long. This chain's CDR3 is CTSSAGQGGETKYF. CDR3 nucleotides: TGCACCAGCAGCGCCGGACAGGGTGGAGAGACCAAGTACTTC.

In this sample, this clonotype turned up many times. The CDR3 spells CASSESGTGMTDTQYF. CDR3 bases: TGTGCCAGCAGTGAATCCGGGACAGGGATGACAGATACGCAGTATTTT. J is TRBJ2-3 and V is TRBV12-3 or TRBV12-4; 9 nucleotides line up with TRBD1. The V and J ends lost 5 bases and 3 bases, in that order; junction bases with no gene match: 9. The CDR3 sequence is 16 residues long.

This clonotype was observed at least ten times. At one boundary the junction diverges from the germline segment, which might be a read error. The chain recombines TRBV5-1 with TRBJ1-1; TRBD1 is a possible D gene (5 bases). The CDR3 spans 16 residues. The germline gives CDR1 SGHRS, CDR2 YFSETQ. The CDR3 bases are TGCGCCAGCAGTTTGGAAGGCGGGGGGATGAACACTGAAGCTTTCTTT. It encodes CASSLEGGGMNTEAFF.

This clonotype was detected many times. This rearrangement joins TRBV28 to TRBJ2-7; tentatively, D is TRBD1 (6 bases). CDR3 length: 14 amino acids. CDR1 MDHEN and CDR2 SYDVKM come from the germline V gene. V lost 6 bases, J lost 2 bases, and 14 bases lay in between. The CDR3: CASRADSRPYEQYF. CDR3 in DNA: TGTGCCAGCAGAGCGGACAGTAGGCCCTACGAGCAGTACTTC.

Ten or more counts support this clonotype. The chain joins TRBV10-3 to TRBJ2-1; D perhaps matches TRBD2 (6 bases). V lost 6 bases to trimming and J lost 8 bases, with 20 bases between them. Germline V CDR1 and CDR2: ENHRY, SYGVKD. CDR3 length: 15 residues. As DNA, the CDR3 is TGTGCCATCAGCGATCCTTCTAGGACGGGAGATGAGCAGTTCTTC. It encodes CAISDPSRTGDEQFF.

At least ten counts were recorded for this clonotype. The chain couples TRBV7-8 to TRBJ2-3, with 7 bases identical to TRBD1. The germline gives CDR1 SGHVS, CDR2 FQNEAQ. CDR3 length: 15 residues. V lost 2 bases and J lost 6; bases outside the gene matches: 8. The chain's CDR3 is CASSLYDRVRDTQYF. CDR3 nucleotide sequence: TGTGCCAGCAGCTTATACGACAGGGTGAGGGATACGCAGTATTTT.

Many counts were recorded for this clonotype. This chain joins TRBV3-1 and TRBJ2-1, with 9 bases that match TRBD2. Germline loops: CDR1 LGHDT, CDR2 YNNKEL (reference sequence). The CDR3 covers 17 residues. V lost 7 bases and J lost 8; bases outside the gene matches: 18. CDR3 bases: TGTGCCAGCAACCGAGGGCGGGGACTAGCACACATCGATGAGCAGTTCTTC. Encoded protein: CASNRGRGLAHIDEQFF.

The rearrangement uses TRBV9 and TRBJ2-5; D is undetermined. The CDR3 covers 13 residues. Germline CDR1 and CDR2: SGDLS and YYNGEE. V was cut by 4 bases and J by 9 bases, with 16 bases left in between. CDR3 coding DNA: TGTGCCAGCAGCCCGTGGAGCCCTGGGGCCCAGTACTTC. Amino acids: CASSPWSPGAQYF.

This clonotype occurred many times. The genes are TRBV7-2 and TRBJ2-1, with TRBD2 identical over 8 bases. Looked up from germline, CDR1 is SGHTA and CDR2 is FQGNSA. There are 19 residues in the CDR3. V trimming: 0 bases; J trimming: 0 bases; junction bases outside the gene matches: 10. The CDR3 is CASSLAPSGWGASYNEQFF. CDR3 DNA: TGTGCCAGCAGCTTAGCGCCTAGCGGGTGGGGAGCCTCCTACAATGAGCAGTTCTTC.

This clonotype was counted many times. The genes are TRBV20-1 and TRBJ2-3, with 10 bases lining up with TRBD2. V shed 3 bases, J shed 0 bases, and the junction held 6 bases outside the gene matches. The V gene's germline CDR1 is DFQATT and CDR2 SNEGSKA (reference sequence). This CDR3 is built from 16 residues. CDR3 sequence (DNA): TGCAGTGCTAGTCCAGCGGGAGGGCCAAGCACAGATACGCAGTATTTT. Translation: CSASPAGGPSTDTQYF.

Many counts were recorded for this clonotype. CDR3 sequence (DNA): TGCAGTGCTAGAGCGGCTTCAAACCTAATCTACAATGAGCAGTTCTTC. Translating gives CSARAASNLIYNEQFF. The gene calls are TRBV20-1 and TRBJ2-1; no firm D call. Between the trimmed V and J ends, which lost 1 base and 3 bases, there was a span of 16 bases. The CDR3 runs 16 residues. Germline V gives CDR1 DFQATT, CDR2 SNEGSKA (reference sequence).

This clonotype was found a few times. The chain is built from TRBV29-1 and TRBJ2-1; no clear D gene. The CDR3 is made up of 12 amino acids. CDR1 and CDR2 (germline): SQVTM, ANQGSEA. V dropped 7 bases and J dropped 5 bases, with 12 bases sitting between them. CDR3 protein: CSAAIGNNEQFF. CDR3 nucleotide sequence: TGCAGCGCTGCTATTGGTAACAATGAGCAGTTCTTC.